These 32 T cell receptor beta chains were sequenced from one sample in a study of T cells after yellow fever vaccination. MiXCR, applied by TCRdb to the 5' RACE reads, yields one record per CDR3 protein. The table records fewer than 400,000 distinct CDR3 sequences, 6.2% of them present only once. This material consisted of PBMCs, taken 5 days after the yellow fever booster vaccination. Receptors originate from a man younger than 45 who received the YFV17D yellow fever vaccine.

This clonotype was observed many times. CDR3 DNA: TGTGCCAGCAGCCGCGACGCGGGGGGCAGCACCGGGGAGCTGTTTTTT. It yields the protein CASSRDAGGSTGELFF. V and J are TRBV7-2 and TRBJ2-2; 8 nucleotides line up with TRBD2. Germline CDR1 SGHTA, CDR2 FQGNSA. Unmatched junction bases numbered 9, after V lost 5 bases and J lost 4 bases. The CDR3 contains 16 residues.

As concerns this clonotype: This is likely an artifact of a read error, given a far larger clone one base away. The chain uses TRBV5-1 and TRBJ2-7; perhaps D is TRBD1 or TRBD2 (7 bases each). The V gene's germline CDR1 is SGHRS and CDR2 YFSETQ. This CDR3 region has 13 residues. The CDR3 DNA is TGCGCCAGCAGCAGCGGGACAGCTTACGAGCTGTACTTC. This codes for CASSSGTAYELYF.

The V and J genes are TRBV20-1 and TRBJ1-6; D remains ambiguous. Looked up from germline, CDR1 is DFQATT and CDR2 is SNEGSKA (reference sequence). The V and J ends lost 4 bases and 7 bases respectively, with 11 bases between them. The CDR3 spans 13 residues. CDR3 coding DNA: TGCAGTGCTACCGCAGGCACAAATTCACCCCTCCACTTT. Amino acids: CSATAGTNSPLHF.

Many counts were recorded for this clonotype. The chain links TRBV5-1 to TRBJ2-2; D gene ambiguous. Germline loops: CDR1 SGHRS, CDR2 YFSETQ. V gave up 2 bases and J gave up 0 bases, with 11 bases separating them. This CDR3 is built from 16 residues. The CDR3, as DNA: TGCGCCAGCAGCTTTTTGATGGACGCGAACACCGGGGAGCTGTTTTTT. This codes for CASSFLMDANTGELFF.

This clonotype has ten or more counts. The genes are TRBV5-1 and TRBJ2-5; 10 nucleotides line up with TRBD1. V gave up 3 bases and J gave up 5 bases; unmatched junction bases: 4. The CDR3 sequence is 14 residues long. Germline CDR1 reads SGHRS; CDR2 reads YFSETQ. CDR3 bases: TGCGCCAGCAGCTCGGTGGGACAGGGGGAGACCCAGTACTTC. This sequence encodes CASSSVGQGETQYF.

The chain links TRBV7-9 to TRBJ1-1, with 8 bases fitting TRBD1. The V gene's germline CDR1 is SEHNR and CDR2 FQNEAQ (reference sequence). This CDR3 spans 17 amino acids. J gave up 6 bases and V 5 bases, and 17 bases lay outside the gene matches. The CDR3 nucleotides are TGTGCCAGCAGCCGCCAGGGGGCTACGGCCCCGGCGTCTGAAGCTTTCTTT. The encoded protein is CASSRQGATAPASEAFF.

The rearrangement joins TRBV7-9 to TRBJ2-7; unclear D gene. Germline V lookup: CDR1 SEHNR, CDR2 FQNEAQ (reference sequence). The CDR3 loop spans 13 amino acids. Between the trimmed V and J ends, which lost 5 bases and 2 bases, there was a span of 10 bases. CDR3 protein: CASSLPLTYEQYF. The CDR3 bases are TGTGCCAGCAGCCTCCCCCTTACCTACGAGCAGTACTTC.

The V call is TRBV4-2, the J call TRBJ2-3; possible D gene TRBD2, 7 bases. The CDR3 consists of 15 residues. Germline V CDR1 and CDR2: LGHNA, YNFKEQ. Trimming took 7 bases from V and 2 from J, leaving 16 bases between them. In DNA, the CDR3 is TGTGCCAGCACCTTAAGGGGGGGTCTCACAGATACGCAGTATTTT. Its protein is CASTLRGGLTDTQYF.

This clonotype was counted between two and nine times. The chain recombines TRBV3-1 with TRBJ2-5, with D tentatively TRBD1 or TRBD2 (6 bases each). The length of the CDR3 is 18 residues. The germline V and J ends were trimmed by 1 base and 5 bases, with 23 bases remaining between them. The germline V gene has CDR1 LGHDT and CDR2 YNNKEL (reference sequence). The CDR3 DNA reads TGTGCCAGCAGCCAAGGAGGGGGGACCTTCCTAGTTGGCGAGACCCAGTACTTC. Its translation is CASSQGGGTFLVGETQYF.

This clonotype was found a few times. This chain connects TRBV27 to TRBJ2-3, with D tentatively TRBD2 (6 bases). Germline CDR1 is MNHEY and CDR2 is SMNVEV (reference sequence). The CDR3 contains 15 residues. Trimming took off 3 bases at V and 3 bases at J, with 13 bases between the two ends. The CDR3 spells CASSFTGTGTDTQYF. The CDR3 region has the DNA TGTGCCAGCAGTTTCACCGGGACTGGAACAGATACGCAGTATTTT.

This clonotype was counted ten times or more. V and J are TRBV7-2 and TRBJ2-7, with D uncertain. Trimming removed 5 bases at V and 1 base at J, with 3 bases between. Germline lookup yields CDR1 SGHTA and CDR2 FQGNSA. The CDR3 runs 11 residues. The CDR3, as DNA: TGTGCCAGCAGCACTTCCTACGAGCAGTACTTC. This translates into CASSTSYEQYF.

This clonotype was recorded a few times. The chain has TRBV5-6 and TRBJ1-5; D unresolved. V was clipped by 3 bases and J by 7 bases, with 8 bases between them. Looked up from germline, CDR1 is SGHDT and CDR2 is YYEEEE. The CDR3 totals 12 residues. CDR3 sequence: CASSSTWQPQHF. In DNA form, the CDR3 reads TGTGCCAGCAGCTCGACCTGGCAGCCCCAGCATTTT.

This clonotype occurred a few times. This chain joins TRBV7-2 and TRBJ1-2, with a tentative D call TRBD1 (5 bases). V dropped 5 bases and J dropped 6 bases, with 10 bases sitting between them. The germline gives CDR1 SGHTA, CDR2 FQGNSA. CDR3 length equals 12 residues. The CDR3 loop reads CASSARQNGYTF. CDR3 DNA sequence: TGTGCCAGCAGCGCACGACAGAATGGCTACACCTTC.

This clonotype was found a few times. The V and J genes are TRBV20-1 and TRBJ1-5; TRBD1 matches at 8 bases. Germline assignment: CDR1 DFQATT and CDR2 SNEGSKA (reference sequence). The V gene end was trimmed by 0 bases and the J gene end by 7 bases; junction bases not matched to a gene: 5. This CDR3 comprises 14 residues. CDR3 sequence reads: CSARDPRGHQPQHF. The CDR3 DNA is TGCAGTGCTAGAGATCCCAGGGGGCACCAGCCCCAGCATTTT.

This clonotype was seen ten or more times. One end of the junction fails to match germline, which may point to a read error. V and J are TRBV5-5 and TRBJ2-7; 11 bases line up with TRBD2. Germline-derived CDR1 and CDR2 are SGHKS and YYEKEE (reference sequence). The CDR3 totals 15 residues. CDR3 region: CASSLGTSGYYEQYF. In DNA, the CDR3 is TGTGCCAGCAGTTTGGGGACTAGCGGATACTACGAGCAGTACTTC.

This clonotype was counted at least ten times. This rearrangement joins TRBV12-3 or TRBV12-4 to TRBJ2-1, with 9 bases matching TRBD2. Losses at the gene ends were 10 bases for V and 10 bases for J; bases not matched to a gene: 8. The CDR3 length is 12 residues. DNA for the CDR3: TGTGCCATCACTTTAGCGGGAGACGAGCAGTTCTTC. Protein sequence: CAITLAGDEQFF.

The chain uses TRBV20-1 and TRBJ2-5; D is ambiguous. The germline V and J ends were trimmed by 5 bases and 5 bases, with 9 bases remaining between them. Germline V gene data show CDR1 as DFQATT and CDR2 as SNEGSKA (reference sequence). There are 11 residues in the CDR3. The chain's CDR3 is CSAEPMETQYF. The CDR3 nucleotides are TGCAGTGCTGAGCCCATGGAGACCCAGTACTTC.

A remark on this clonotype: One end of the junction fails to match germline, which may point to a read error. The gene calls are TRBV20-1 and TRBJ2-7; D may be TRBD1 (6 bases). This CDR3 comprises 16 residues. Germline V gene data show CDR1 as DFQATT and CDR2 as SNEGSKA (reference sequence). CDR3 in amino acids: CCARRGHRLGSYEQYF. CDR3 nucleotide sequence: TGCTGTGCTAGAAGGGGACACAGGTTGGGCTCCTACGAGCAGTACTTC.

The sample holds many counts of this clonotype. The genes are TRBV7-9 and TRBJ2-3, with D unresolved. This CDR3 spans 14 amino acids. V lost 0 bases and J lost 5, with 9 bases in between. From germline, CDR1 is SEHNR and CDR2 FQNEAQ (reference sequence). Here the CDR3 DNA reads TGTGCCAGCAGCTTAGCGGTACTTAGAGATACGCAGTATTTT. It specifies CASSLAVLRDTQYF. Looking up the rest from reference TRBV7-9 and TRBJ2-3 gives the full variable domain: DTGVSQNPRHKITKRGQNVTFRCDPISEHNRLYWYRQTLGQGPEFLTYFQNEAQLEKSRLLSDRFSAERPKGSFSTLEIQRTEQGDSAMYLCASSLAVLRDTQYFGPGTRLTVL.

This clonotype has a count of ten or more. The chain has TRBV16 and TRBJ1-6; D is ambiguous. The germline V gene encodes CDR1 KGHSY and CDR2 FQNENV. CDR3 length: 15 amino acids. The germline V and J ends were trimmed by 0 bases and 7 bases, with 10 bases remaining between them. The CDR3 DNA follows: TGTGCCAGCAGCCAATCGTACGGGAAGAATTCACCCCTCCACTTT. Amino acids: CASSQSYGKNSPLHF.

This clonotype was counted between two and nine times. The chain combines TRBV10-3 with TRBJ1-1; 8 nucleotides match TRBD1. V shed 5 bases and J 4 bases; nucleotides not matched to a gene: 15. The V gene's germline CDR1 is ENHRY and CDR2 SYGVKD. This CDR3 is built from 17 residues. The CDR3 spells CAISLDRAPVSGTEAFF. The CDR3 nucleotides are TGTGCCATCAGTCTGGACAGGGCCCCCGTGTCGGGCACTGAAGCTTTCTTT.

This chain joins TRBV7-2 and TRBJ2-2, with TRBD2 identical over 10 bases. The CDR3 is made up of 14 amino acids. Germline CDR1 SGHTA, CDR2 FQGNSA. Trimming took 8 bases from V and 4 from J; bases not matched to a gene: 4. CDR3 loop: CASASGRATGELFF. In DNA form, the CDR3 reads TGTGCCAGCGCCAGCGGGAGGGCCACCGGGGAGCTGTTTTTT.

Only a few counts were recorded for this clonotype. V is TRBV27 and J is TRBJ2-3, with unresolved D. The CDR3 extends over 14 amino acids. Trimming stripped 2 bases from V and 4 bases from J, with 10 bases between. The germline V gene encodes CDR1 MNHEY and CDR2 SMNVEV (reference sequence). CDR3 residues: CASSLAWTADTQYF. In DNA form, the CDR3 reads TGTGCCAGCAGTTTAGCGTGGACGGCAGATACGCAGTATTTT.

The chain employs TRBV20-1 and TRBJ1-1; a weak D match, TRBD1 (6 bases). The CDR3 is made up of 12 amino acids. Per germline, CDR1 DFQATT and CDR2 SNEGSKA (reference sequence). The germline V and J ends were trimmed by 3 bases and 4 bases, with 9 bases remaining between them. For the CDR3, the DNA is TGCAGTGCTAGTGAACAGGGCACTGAAGCTTTCTTT. Its translation: CSASEQGTEAFF.

This clonotype was detected a few times. The chain has TRBV7-2 and TRBJ2-7; D is tentatively TRBD1 or TRBD2 (5 bases each). This CDR3 is built from 13 residues. Per germline, CDR1 SGHTA and CDR2 FQGNSA. Trimming cost V 6 bases and J 4 bases, with 13 bases left between them. The DNA of the CDR3 is TGTGCCAGCAGACCAAATGGGGGTTACGAGCAGTACTTC. This encodes CASRPNGGYEQYF.

The chain joins TRBV19 to TRBJ2-3; 10 bases agree with TRBD2. V lost 8 bases to trimming and J lost 6 bases; unmatched junction nucleotides: 11. CDR1 is LNHDA and CDR2 is SQIVND in the germline V gene (reference sequence). The CDR3 is made up of 15 amino acids. CDR3 sequence: CASGSGRTSSDTQYF. The CDR3, as DNA: TGTGCCAGTGGTAGCGGGAGGACGTCTAGCGATACGCAGTATTTT.

This clonotype was seen ten or more times. The CDR3 reads CASSQGVLSSGTDTQYF. The CDR3 DNA is TGCGCCAGCAGCCAAGGAGTTCTCTCCTCTGGCACAGATACGCAGTATTTT. The V call is TRBV4-3, the J call TRBJ2-3, with D hard to call. The germline CDR1 and CDR2 sequences are LGHNA and YSLEER. The V end was cut by 1 base, the J end by 1 base, with 15 bases between. CDR3 size: 17 residues.

The rearrangement joins TRBV19 to TRBJ2-3, with 11 bases fitting TRBD1. Unmatched junction bases numbered 9, after V lost 5 bases and J lost 2 bases. This CDR3 has 17 amino acids. Germline V CDR1 and CDR2: LNHDA, SQIVND (reference sequence). CDR3 region: CASSSRRDRGSTDTQYF. DNA for the CDR3: TGTGCCAGTAGTTCCCGCCGGGACAGGGGGTCCACAGATACGCAGTATTTT. The variable domain in full, with the rest retrieved from reference TRBV19 and TRBJ2-3, is DGGITQSPKYLFRKEGQNVTLSCEQNLNHDAMYWYRQDPGQGLRLIYYSQIVNDFQKGDIAEGYSVSREKKESFPLTVTSAQKNPTAFYLCASSSRRDRGSTDTQYFGPGTRLTVL.

The chain joins TRBV18 to TRBJ2-6, with a weak D call TRBD1 (6 bases). Per the germline V gene, CDR1 is KGHSH and CDR2 is LQKENI. With 2 bases removed from V and 3 bases from J, the gap between germline ends came to 11 bases. This CDR3 has 16 amino acids. CDR3 DNA: TGTGCCAGCTCACCATCAACAGGGATTGGGGCCAACGTCCTGACTTTC. Amino acids: CASSPSTGIGANVLTF.

This clonotype was picked up a small number of times. This rearrangement joins TRBV21-1 to TRBJ2-7; the table calls TRBD1, which could not be checked here. TRBV21-1 counts as a pseudogene. The CDR3 is made up of 17 amino acids. CDR3 nucleotides: TGTGCCAGCAGCAACCAAAATCCGGGACAGGAAACCTACGAGCAGTACTTC. Its protein is CASSNQNPGQETYEQYF.

This clonotype was counted ten times or more. The chain couples TRBV7-3 to TRBJ2-6, with unresolved D. The V end lost 2 bases, the J end lost 4 bases, and 3 bases lay between the germline ends. The CDR3 runs 13 residues. CDR1 SGHTA and CDR2 FQGTGA come from the germline V gene. CDR3 region: CASSLLGANVLTF. The CDR3 coding sequence is TGTGCCAGCAGCTTACTGGGGGCCAACGTCCTGACTTTC.

Many counts were recorded for this clonotype. The chain has TRBV7-2 and TRBJ1-2; no clear D. The V gene's germline CDR1 is SGHTA and CDR2 FQGNSA. There are 15 residues in the CDR3. Trimming left V 4 bases short and J 7 bases short, with 19 bases between. CDR3 loop: CASSSLGRAIGGYTF. In DNA, the CDR3 is TGTGCCAGCAGCTCCCTGGGTCGGGCGATCGGTGGCTACACCTTC.